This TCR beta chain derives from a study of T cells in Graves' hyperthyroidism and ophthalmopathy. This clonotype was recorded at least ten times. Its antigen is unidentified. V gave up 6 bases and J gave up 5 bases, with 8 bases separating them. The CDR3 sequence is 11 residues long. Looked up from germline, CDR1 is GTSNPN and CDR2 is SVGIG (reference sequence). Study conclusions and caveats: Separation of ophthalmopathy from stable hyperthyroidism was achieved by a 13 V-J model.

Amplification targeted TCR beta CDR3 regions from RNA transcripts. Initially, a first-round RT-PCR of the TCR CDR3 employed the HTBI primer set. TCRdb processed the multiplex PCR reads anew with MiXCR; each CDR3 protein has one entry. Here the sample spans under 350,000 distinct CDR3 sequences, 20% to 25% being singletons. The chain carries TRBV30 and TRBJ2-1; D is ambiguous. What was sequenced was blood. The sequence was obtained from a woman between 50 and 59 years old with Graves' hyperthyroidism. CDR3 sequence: CACTSDNEQFF. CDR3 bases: TGTGCCTGCACTTCAGACAATGAGCAGTTCTTC.